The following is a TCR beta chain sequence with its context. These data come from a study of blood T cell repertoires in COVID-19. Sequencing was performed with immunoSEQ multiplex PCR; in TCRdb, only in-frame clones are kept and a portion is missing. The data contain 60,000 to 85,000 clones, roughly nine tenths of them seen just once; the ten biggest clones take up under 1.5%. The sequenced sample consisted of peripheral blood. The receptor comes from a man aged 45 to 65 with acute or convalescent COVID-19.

CDR3 amino acids: CASSRGAGSYNEQFF. CDR3 sequence (DNA): TGCGCCAGCAGCCGGGGGGCAGGCTCCTACAATGAGCAGTTCTTC. V usage is TRBV5-1 and J usage is TRBJ2-1; a weak D match, TRBD2 (7 bases). There are 15 residues in the CDR3. The germline V and J ends were trimmed by 4 bases and 0 bases, with 11 bases remaining between them. CDR1 SGHRS and CDR2 YFSETQ come from the germline V gene.